This T cell receptor beta chain stems from a study of blood T cell repertoires in COVID-19. Study-wide context: Italy, Spain and the United States were the sources of the convalescent and acute COVID-19 samples. Sources were T cells, B-cell-depleted T cells, or PBMCs; the material itself was cDNA or gDNA.

Authors' analysis steps: Estimated nucleated cell counts came from reference gene primer amplification. Repertoires were generated with immunoSEQ multiplex PCR, while TCRdb's copy carries only in-frame clones and drops some. For V, J and clone size, that table is used; D and trimming come from the DNA. The sample carries about 370,000 clones, 70% to 90% recorded once. The CDR3 sequence is 15 residues long. After removal of 0 bases from V and 6 bases from J, the junction contained 7 bases not matched to a gene. Germline-derived CDR1 and CDR2 are LGHDT and YNNKEL (reference sequence). Followed over time, Seattle patients had been enrolled while infection was active.

V gene TRBV3-1 (or the pseudogene TRBV3-2) combines with J gene TRBJ2-7, with 8 bases that match TRBD2. Source material: peripheral blood. The source is a woman in her 30s with COVID-19, enrolled during active disease. In DNA, the CDR3 is TGTGCCAGCAGCCAAGAACAGCGGGGGACTGGCGAGCAGTACTTC. Protein: CASSQEQRGTGEQYF.